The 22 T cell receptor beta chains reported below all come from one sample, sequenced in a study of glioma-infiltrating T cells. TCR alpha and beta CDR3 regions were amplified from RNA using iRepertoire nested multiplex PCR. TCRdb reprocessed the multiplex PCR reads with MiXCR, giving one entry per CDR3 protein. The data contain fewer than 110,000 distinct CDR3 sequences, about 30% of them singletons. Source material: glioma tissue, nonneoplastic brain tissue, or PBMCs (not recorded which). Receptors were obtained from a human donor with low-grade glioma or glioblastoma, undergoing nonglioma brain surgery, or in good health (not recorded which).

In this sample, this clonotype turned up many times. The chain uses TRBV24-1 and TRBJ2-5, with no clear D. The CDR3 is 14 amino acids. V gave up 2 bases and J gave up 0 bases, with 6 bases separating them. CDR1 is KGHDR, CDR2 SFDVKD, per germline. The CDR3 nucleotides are TGTGCCACCAGTGATTACTCAGACCAAGAGACCCAGTACTTC. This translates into CATSDYSDQETQYF.

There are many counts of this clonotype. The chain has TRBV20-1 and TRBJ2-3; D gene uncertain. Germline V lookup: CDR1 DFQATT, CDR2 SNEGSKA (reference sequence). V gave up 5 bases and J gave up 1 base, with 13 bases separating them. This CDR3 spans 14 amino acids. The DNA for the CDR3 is TGCAGTGCTCCCTCCTGGTTTGGCACAGATACGCAGTATTTT. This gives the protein CSAPSWFGTDTQYF.

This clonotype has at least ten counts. CDR3 nucleotides: TGTGCCAGCAGTGATCCTAGCGGGGGCCCAGATACGCAGTATTTT. It yields the protein CASSDPSGGPDTQYF. The genes are TRBV2 and TRBJ2-3, with TRBD2 identical over 10 bases. Losses at the gene ends were 3 bases for V and 4 bases for J; bases not matched to a gene: 4. CDR1 SNHLY and CDR2 FYNNEI come from the germline V gene. This CDR3 region has 15 residues.

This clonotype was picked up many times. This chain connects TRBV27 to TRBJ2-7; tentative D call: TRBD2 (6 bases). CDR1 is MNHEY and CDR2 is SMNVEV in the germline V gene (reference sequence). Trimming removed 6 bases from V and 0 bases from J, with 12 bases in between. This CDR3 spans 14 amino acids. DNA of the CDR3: TGTGCCAGCAGGGGGGGATTTAGCTCCTACGAGCAGTACTTC. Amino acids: CASRGGFSSYEQYF.

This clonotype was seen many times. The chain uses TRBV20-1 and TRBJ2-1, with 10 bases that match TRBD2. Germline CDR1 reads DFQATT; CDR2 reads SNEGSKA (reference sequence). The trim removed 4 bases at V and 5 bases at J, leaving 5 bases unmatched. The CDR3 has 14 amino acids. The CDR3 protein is CSAKPLAGDNEQFF. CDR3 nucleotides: TGCAGTGCTAAACCCCTAGCGGGGGACAATGAGCAGTTCTTC.

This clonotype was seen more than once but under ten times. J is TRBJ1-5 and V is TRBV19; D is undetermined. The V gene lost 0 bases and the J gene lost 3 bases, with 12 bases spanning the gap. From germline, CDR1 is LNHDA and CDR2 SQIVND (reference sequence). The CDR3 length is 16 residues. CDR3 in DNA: TGTGCCAGTAGTATAGATCGGGGAGGAAACAATCAGCCCCAGCATTTT. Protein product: CASSIDRGGNNQPQHF.

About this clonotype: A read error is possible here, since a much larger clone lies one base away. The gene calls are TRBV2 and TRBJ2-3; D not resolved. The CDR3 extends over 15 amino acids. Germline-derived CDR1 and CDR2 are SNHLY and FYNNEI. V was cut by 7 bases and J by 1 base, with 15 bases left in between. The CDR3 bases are TGTGCCAGCATTCCCCTTCTATTGGGCACAGATACGCAGTATTTT. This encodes CASIPLLLGTDTQYF. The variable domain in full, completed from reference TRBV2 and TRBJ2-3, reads EPEVTQTPSHQVTQMGQEVILRCVPISNHLYFYWYRQILGQKVEFLVSFYNNEISEKSEIFDDQFSVERPDGSNFTLKIRSTKLEDSAMYFCASIPLLLGTDTQYFGPGTRLTVL.

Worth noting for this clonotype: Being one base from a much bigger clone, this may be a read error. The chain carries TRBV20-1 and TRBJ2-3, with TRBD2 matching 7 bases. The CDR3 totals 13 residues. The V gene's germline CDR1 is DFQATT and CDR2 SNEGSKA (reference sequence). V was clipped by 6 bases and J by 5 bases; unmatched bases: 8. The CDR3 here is CSARSGNKDTQYF. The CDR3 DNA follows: TGCAGTGCCCGGAGCGGGAACAAAGATACGCAGTATTTT.

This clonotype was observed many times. CDR3 protein: CASSWGTAYEQYF. The CDR3 DNA reads as TGTGCCAGTAGTTGGGGGACCGCCTACGAGCAGTACTTC. The rearrangement joins TRBV19 to TRBJ2-7; D possibly uses TRBD1 or TRBD2 (5 bases each). The CDR3 covers 13 residues. The V gene's germline CDR1 is LNHDA and CDR2 SQIVND (reference sequence). Deletions cut 5 bases from V and 2 bases from J, with 10 bases between.

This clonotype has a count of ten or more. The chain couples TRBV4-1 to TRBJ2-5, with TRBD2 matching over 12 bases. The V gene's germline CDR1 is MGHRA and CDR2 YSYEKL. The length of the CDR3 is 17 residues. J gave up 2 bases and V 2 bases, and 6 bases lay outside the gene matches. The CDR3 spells CASSQYGLAGFQETQYF. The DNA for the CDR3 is TGCGCCAGCAGCCAATATGGACTAGCGGGGTTTCAAGAGACCCAGTACTTC.

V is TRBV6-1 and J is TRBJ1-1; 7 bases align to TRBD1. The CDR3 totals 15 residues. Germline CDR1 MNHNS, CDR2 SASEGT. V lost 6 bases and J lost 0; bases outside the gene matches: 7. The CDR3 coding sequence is TGTGCCAGCAGCAGACAGGGCGAGATGAACACTGAAGCTTTCTTT. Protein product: CASSRQGEMNTEAFF.

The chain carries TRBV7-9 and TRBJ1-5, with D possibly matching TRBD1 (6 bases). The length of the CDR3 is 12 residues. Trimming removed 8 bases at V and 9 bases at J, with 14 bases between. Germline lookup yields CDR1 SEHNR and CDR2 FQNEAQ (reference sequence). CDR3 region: CASGEQGGPQHF. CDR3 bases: TGTGCCAGCGGGGAACAGGGCGGGCCCCAGCATTTT.

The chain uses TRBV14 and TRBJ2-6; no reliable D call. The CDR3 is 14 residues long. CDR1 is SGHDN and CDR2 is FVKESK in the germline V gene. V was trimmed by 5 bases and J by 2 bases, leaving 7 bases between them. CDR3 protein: CASSTNTGANVLTF. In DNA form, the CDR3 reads TGTGCCAGCAGCACGAATACTGGGGCCAACGTCCTGACTTTC.

This chain's CDR3 is CASSITVPNTGELFF. CDR3 sequence (DNA): TGTGCCAGTAGTATAACAGTCCCAAACACCGGGGAGCTGTTTTTT. The gene calls are TRBV19 and TRBJ2-2; D remains unclear. V was trimmed by 2 bases and J by 2 bases, leaving 9 bases between them. The CDR3 spans 15 residues. Germline CDR1 and CDR2: LNHDA and SQIVND (reference sequence).

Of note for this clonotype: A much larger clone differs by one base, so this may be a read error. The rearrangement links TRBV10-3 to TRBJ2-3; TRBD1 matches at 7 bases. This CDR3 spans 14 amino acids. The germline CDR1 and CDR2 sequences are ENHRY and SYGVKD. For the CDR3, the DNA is TGTGCCATCACGAGGGGGACAGCCACAGATACGCGGTATTTT. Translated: CAITRGTATDTRYF.

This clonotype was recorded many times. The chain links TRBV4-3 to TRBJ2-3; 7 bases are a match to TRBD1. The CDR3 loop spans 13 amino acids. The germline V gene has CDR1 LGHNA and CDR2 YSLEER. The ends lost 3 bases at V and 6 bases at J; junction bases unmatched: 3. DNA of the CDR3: TGCGCCAGCAGCCAGGGACAGTCCGATACGCAGTATTTT. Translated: CASSQGQSDTQYF.

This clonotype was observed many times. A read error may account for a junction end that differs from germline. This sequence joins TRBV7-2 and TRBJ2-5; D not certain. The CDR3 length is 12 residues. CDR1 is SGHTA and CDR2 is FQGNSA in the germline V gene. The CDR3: CASSSYQEAQYF. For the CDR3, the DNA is TGTGCCAGCAGCTCGTACCAAGAGGCCCAGTACTTC.

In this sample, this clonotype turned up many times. The CDR3 sequence: CASSYLAGTQYF. DNA of the CDR3: TGTGCCAGCAGCTACCTAGCGGGCACGCAGTATTTT. The rearrangement links TRBV7-2 to TRBJ2-3, with 8 bases aligning to TRBD2. Trimming cost V 4 bases and J 9 bases; bases outside gene matches: 3. The V gene's germline CDR1 is SGHTA and CDR2 FQGNSA. This CDR3 region has 12 residues.

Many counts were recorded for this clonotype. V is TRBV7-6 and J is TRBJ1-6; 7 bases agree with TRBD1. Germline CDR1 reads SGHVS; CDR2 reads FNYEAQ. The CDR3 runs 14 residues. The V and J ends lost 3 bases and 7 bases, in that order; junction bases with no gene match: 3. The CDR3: CASSFGQVNSPLHF. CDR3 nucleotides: TGTGCCAGCAGCTTTGGACAGGTCAATTCACCCCTCCACTTT.

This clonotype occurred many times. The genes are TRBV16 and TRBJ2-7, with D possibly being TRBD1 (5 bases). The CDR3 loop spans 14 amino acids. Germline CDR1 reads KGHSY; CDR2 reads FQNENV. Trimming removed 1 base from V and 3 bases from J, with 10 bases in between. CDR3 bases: TGTGCCAGCAGCCAATTATTGGGGCTCTACGAGCAGTACTTC. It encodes CASSQLLGLYEQYF.

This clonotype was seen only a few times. CDR3 amino acids: CAISGAPGGSNYGYTF. DNA for the CDR3: TGTGCCATCAGTGGTGCCCCCGGGGGAAGTAACTATGGCTACACCTTC. The chain has TRBV10-3 and TRBJ1-2, with a tentative D call TRBD1 (5 bases). Germline V gene sequence: CDR1 ENHRY, CDR2 SYGVKD. The CDR3 totals 16 residues. Trimming took 4 bases from V and 1 from J, leaving 16 bases between them.

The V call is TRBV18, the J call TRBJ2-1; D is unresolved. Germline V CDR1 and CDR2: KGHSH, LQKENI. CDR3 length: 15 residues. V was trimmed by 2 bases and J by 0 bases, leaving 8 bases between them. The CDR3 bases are TGTGCCAGCTCACCAGCACCTCCCTCCTACAATGAGCAGTTCTTC. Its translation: CASSPAPPSYNEQFF. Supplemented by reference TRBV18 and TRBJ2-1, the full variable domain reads NAGVMQNPRHLVRRRGQEARLRCSPMKGHSHVYWYRQLPEEGLKFMVYLQKENIIDESGMPKERFSAEFPKEGPSILRIQQVVRGDSAAYFCASSPAPPSYNEQFFGPGTRLTVL.